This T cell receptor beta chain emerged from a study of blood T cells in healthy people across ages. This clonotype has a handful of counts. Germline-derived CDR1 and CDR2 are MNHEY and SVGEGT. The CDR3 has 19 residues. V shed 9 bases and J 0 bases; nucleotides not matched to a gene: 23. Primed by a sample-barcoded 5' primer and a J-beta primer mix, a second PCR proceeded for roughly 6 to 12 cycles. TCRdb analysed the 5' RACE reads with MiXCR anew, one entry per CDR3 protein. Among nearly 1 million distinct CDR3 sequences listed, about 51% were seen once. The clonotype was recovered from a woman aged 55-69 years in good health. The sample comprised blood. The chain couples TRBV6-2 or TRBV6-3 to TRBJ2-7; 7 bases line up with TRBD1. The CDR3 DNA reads TGTGCCAGTCAAACCTCCGGGACAGACAGATCACTGAGCTCCTACGAGCAGTACTTC. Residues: CASQTSGTDRSLSSYEQYF.